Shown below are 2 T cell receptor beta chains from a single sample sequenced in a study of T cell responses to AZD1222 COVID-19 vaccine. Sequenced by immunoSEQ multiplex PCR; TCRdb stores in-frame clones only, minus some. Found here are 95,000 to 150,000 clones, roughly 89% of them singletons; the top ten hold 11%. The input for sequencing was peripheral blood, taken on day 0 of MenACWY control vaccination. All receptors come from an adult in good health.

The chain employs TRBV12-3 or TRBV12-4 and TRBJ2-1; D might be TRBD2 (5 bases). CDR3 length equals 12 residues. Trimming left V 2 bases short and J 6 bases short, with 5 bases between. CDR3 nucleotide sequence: TGTGCCAGCAGTTTACTAGCCAATGAGCAGTTCTTC. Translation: CASSLLANEQFF.

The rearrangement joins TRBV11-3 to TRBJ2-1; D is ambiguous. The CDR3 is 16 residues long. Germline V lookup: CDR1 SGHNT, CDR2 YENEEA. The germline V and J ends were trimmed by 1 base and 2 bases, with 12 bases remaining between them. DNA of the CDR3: TGTGCCAGCAGCTTAGTTTCCGGAAACACCTACAATGAGCAGTTCTTC. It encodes CASSLVSGNTYNEQFF.